The next 20 T cell receptor beta chains were all read from a single sample in a study of T cell responses to AZD1222 COVID-19 vaccine. Clones were read by immunoSEQ multiplex PCR, and TCRdb kept only the in-frame ones, dropping some. The sample consists of about 190,000 clones, around 90% of them appearing once. The specimen comprised peripheral blood, sampled on day 0 of AZD1222 vaccination. Every receptor here comes from an adult in good health.

V is TRBV7-9 and J is TRBJ1-1, with D unresolved. This CDR3 has 13 amino acids. The V gene's germline CDR1 is SEHNR and CDR2 FQNEAQ (reference sequence). Trimming left V 5 bases short and J 0 bases short, with 7 bases between. This CDR3 is CASSLRMNTEAFF. The CDR3 nucleotides read TGTGCCAGCAGCCTTCGCATGAACACTGAAGCTTTCTTT.

This sequence joins TRBV4-2 and TRBJ2-3; 7 bases fit TRBD1. The CDR3 consists of 15 residues. The V gene's germline CDR1 is LGHNA and CDR2 YNFKEQ. V was clipped by 3 bases and J by 0 bases; unmatched bases: 3. The CDR3 bases are TGTGCCAGCAGCCAGGGACAGCCTAGCACAGATACGCAGTATTTT. It translates to CASSQGQPSTDTQYF.

The gene calls are TRBV4-3 and TRBJ2-7; tentatively, D is TRBD2 (6 bases). V shed 0 bases and J shed 4 bases, with 13 bases lying between them. The CDR3 extends over 15 amino acids. The germline V gene has CDR1 LGHNA and CDR2 YSLEER. The CDR3 DNA reads as TGCGCCAGCAGCCAAGAACGGTTGGAGGGGTACGAGCAGTACTTC. It translates to CASSQERLEGYEQYF.

The V and J genes are TRBV4-3 and TRBJ1-5, with D perhaps matching TRBD1 (5 bases). The length of the CDR3 is 15 residues. CDR1 and CDR2 (germline): LGHNA, YSLEER. V was pared by 1 base and J by 0 bases, with 7 bases between. CDR3 DNA: TGCGCCAGCAGCCAAGGGGGGGGTAGCAATCAGCCCCAGCATTTT. This sequence encodes CASSQGGGSNQPQHF.

J is TRBJ1-4 and V is TRBV2; D may be TRBD1 (5 bases). V dropped 5 bases and J dropped 5 bases, with 12 bases sitting between them. Germline-derived CDR1 and CDR2 are SNHLY and FYNNEI. The CDR3 extends over 14 amino acids. CDR3: CASSRGPSNEKLFF. The CDR3 DNA reads TGTGCCAGCAGTCGGGGCCCAAGCAATGAAAAACTGTTTTTT.

This clone was detected only once. This sequence joins TRBV4-3 and TRBJ1-2; a possible D gene is TRBD1 (5 bases). Trimming shortened V by 1 base and J by 4 bases, and 16 bases separated the two germline ends. Germline V CDR1 and CDR2: LGHNA, YSLEER. The CDR3 has 16 amino acids. CDR3: CASSQVFTRGGYGYTF. CDR3 nucleotide sequence: TGCGCCAGCAGCCAAGTGTTTACGCGGGGGGGCTATGGCTACACCTTC.

The genes are TRBV18 and TRBJ2-1, with 8 bases fitting TRBD2. V lost 1 base, J lost 10 bases, and 12 bases stayed unmatched. Germline values: CDR1 KGHSH, CDR2 LQKENI. This CDR3 has 16 amino acids. In DNA form, the CDR3 reads TGTGCCAGCTCACCACTGGCAGCGGGAGAAACAGGCGAGCAGTTCTTC. It translates to CASSPLAAGETGEQFF.

The V call is TRBV27, the J call TRBJ1-5; 8 nucleotides line up with TRBD1. Trimming cost V 5 bases and J 6 bases; bases outside gene matches: 9. The length of the CDR3 is 15 residues. Germline V gives CDR1 MNHEY, CDR2 SMNVEV (reference sequence). This chain's CDR3 is CASSPLDRVGQPQHF. CDR3 nucleotides: TGTGCCAGCAGTCCACTGGACAGGGTAGGTCAGCCCCAGCATTTT.

The CDR3 DNA is TGTGCCAGCAGCGGGGACAGGGAGGCCTCCTACGAGCAGTACTTC. Protein product: CASSGDREASYEQYF. This chain links TRBV5-6 with TRBJ2-7; 9 bases map to TRBD1. The CDR3 runs 15 residues. V lost 4 bases to trimming and J lost 0 bases; unmatched junction nucleotides: 5. In germline, CDR1 is SGHDT, CDR2 YYEEEE.

In nucleotides, the CDR3 is TGTGCCAGCAGCCCTCCTATAGAGGGTCTTCCCTACGAGCAGTACTTC. This sequence encodes CASSPPIEGLPYEQYF. This rearrangement joins TRBV27 to TRBJ2-7; possibly TRBD2 for D (5 bases). V dropped 6 bases and J dropped 2 bases, with 20 bases sitting between them. From germline, CDR1 is MNHEY and CDR2 SMNVEV (reference sequence). This CDR3 has 16 residues.

The rearrangement joins TRBV28 to TRBJ1-1, with a tentative D call TRBD1 (5 bases). In germline, CDR1 is MDHEN, CDR2 SYDVKM. Trimming took 5 bases from V and 7 from J, leaving 8 bases between them. The CDR3 length is 11 residues. CDR3 sequence reads: CASSITGEAFF. The CDR3 coding sequence is TGTGCCAGCAGTATTACAGGTGAAGCTTTCTTT.

The chain couples TRBV20-1 to TRBJ1-2; the match to TRBD1 covers 7 bases. The CDR3 sequence is 11 residues long. V dropped 5 bases and J dropped 8; count of bases not matched to a gene: 5. The germline V gene has CDR1 DFQATT and CDR2 SNEGSKA (reference sequence). DNA of the CDR3: TGCAGTGCTCAAGACAGGGCGGGCTACACCTTC. Translated, it gives CSAQDRAGYTF.

This chain joins TRBV29-1 and TRBJ2-7; 7 bases line up with TRBD2. Germline V CDR1 and CDR2: SQVTM, ANQGSEA. Trimming cost V 0 bases and J 6 bases; bases outside gene matches: 5. This CDR3 is 13 amino acids long. Here the CDR3 reads CSVEDLASGEQYF. The CDR3 DNA is TGCAGCGTTGAAGATCTAGCTAGCGGCGAGCAGTACTTC.

The chain carries TRBV18 and TRBJ1-5; D is uncertain. V shed 2 bases and J shed 1 base, with 3 bases lying between them. The CDR3 length is 13 residues. The V gene's germline CDR1 is KGHSH and CDR2 LQKENI. The CDR3 reads CASSPMSNQPQHF. The CDR3 DNA is TGTGCCAGCTCACCAATGAGCAATCAGCCCCAGCATTTT.

V usage is TRBV6-5 and J usage is TRBJ1-4; D is undetermined. Trimming stripped 6 bases from V and 8 bases from J, with 16 bases between. There are 14 residues in the CDR3. In germline, CDR1 is MNHEY, CDR2 SVGAGI. The CDR3 DNA follows: TGTGCCAGCAGCCGGACGCTGCCCAAGGAAAAACTGTTTTTT. Encoded protein: CASSRTLPKEKLFF.

This clone was observed a single time. This CDR3 reads CASSLAVPTQETQYF. Written as DNA, the CDR3 is TGCGCCAGCAGCTTGGCCGTCCCGACACAAGAGACCCAGTACTTC. The chain links TRBV5-1 to TRBJ2-5; D is uncertain. CDR1 is SGHRS, CDR2 YFSETQ, per germline. The germline V and J ends were trimmed by 0 bases and 2 bases, with 11 bases remaining between them. This CDR3 region has 15 residues.

The chain joins TRBV6-5 to TRBJ1-2; D unclear. This CDR3 region has 15 residues. Deletions cut 0 bases from V and 4 bases from J, with 12 bases between. Germline CDR1 reads MNHEY; CDR2 reads SVGAGI. In DNA, the CDR3 is TGTGCCAGCAGTTACTCGGTCGGTGCCTTCTATGGCTACACCTTC. This sequence encodes CASSYSVGAFYGYTF.

The chain uses TRBV9 and TRBJ2-2; either TRBD1 or TRBD2 may fit D (5 bases each). This CDR3 is 14 amino acids long. The germline V gene encodes CDR1 SGDLS and CDR2 YYNGEE. Trimming left V 6 bases short and J 6 bases short, with 15 bases between. As DNA, the CDR3 is TGTGCCAGCACTGTGGGGGAGCACTCCGGGGAGCTGTTTTTT. Its protein is CASTVGEHSGELFF.

The CDR3 spells CASRPGQRTGELFF. The CDR3 DNA reads TGTGCCAGCAGACCGGGCCAGAGGACCGGGGAGCTGTTTTTT. V and J are TRBV6-6 and TRBJ2-2; D gene ambiguous. This CDR3 has 14 amino acids. Trimming cost V 6 bases and J 5 bases, with 13 bases left between them. Germline V gives CDR1 MNHNY, CDR2 SVGAGI (reference sequence).

V is TRBV7-9 and J is TRBJ1-5; a possible D gene is TRBD1 (6 bases). This CDR3 has 14 amino acids. V dropped 2 bases and J dropped 8 bases, with 13 bases sitting between them. CDR1 is SEHNR and CDR2 is FQNEAQ in the germline V gene (reference sequence). CDR3 loop: CASSLRDTLKPQHF. The DNA for the CDR3 is TGTGCCAGCAGCTTACGGGACACACTAAAGCCCCAGCATTTT.